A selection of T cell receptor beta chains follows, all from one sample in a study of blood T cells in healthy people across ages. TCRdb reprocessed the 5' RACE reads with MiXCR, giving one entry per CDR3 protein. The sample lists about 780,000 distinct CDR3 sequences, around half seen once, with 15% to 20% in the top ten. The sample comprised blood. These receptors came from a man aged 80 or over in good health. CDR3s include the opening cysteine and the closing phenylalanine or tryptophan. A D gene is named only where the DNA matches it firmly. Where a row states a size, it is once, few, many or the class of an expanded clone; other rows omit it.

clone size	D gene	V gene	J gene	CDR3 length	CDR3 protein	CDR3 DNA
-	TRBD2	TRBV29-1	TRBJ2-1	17	CSVEDLLGGRASNEQFF	TGCAGCGTTGAAGATCTTCTGGGCGGGAGGGCCTCCAATGAGCAGTTCTTC
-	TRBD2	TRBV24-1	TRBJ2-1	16	CATEGTSGRNYNEQFF	TGTGCCACCGAGGGAACTAGCGGGAGAAATTACAATGAGCAGTTCTTC
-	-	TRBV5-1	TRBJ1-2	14	CASSLDQGDYGYTF	TGCGCCAGCAGCTTGGACCAGGGAGACTATGGCTACACCTTC
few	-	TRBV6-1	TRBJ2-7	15	CASSEAYDSSYEQYF	TGTGCCAGCAGTGAAGCGTACGACAGCTCCTACGAGCAGTACTTC
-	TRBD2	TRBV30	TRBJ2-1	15	CAWSAGTSGYNEQFF	TGTGCCTGGAGTGCCGGGACTAGCGGATACAATGAGCAGTTCTTC
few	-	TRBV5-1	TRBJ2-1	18	CASSSTSPFLSSYNEQFF	TGCGCCAGCAGCTCAACGTCTCCCTTCCTGAGCTCCTACAATGAGCAGTTCTTC
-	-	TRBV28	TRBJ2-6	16	CASSFPTGSGANVLTF	TGTGCCAGCAGTTTCCCCACAGGCTCTGGGGCCAACGTCCTGACTTTC
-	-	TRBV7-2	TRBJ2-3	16	CASSLDGGAHTDTQYF	TGTGCCAGCAGCTTAGATGGGGGCGCTCACACAGATACGCAGTATTTT
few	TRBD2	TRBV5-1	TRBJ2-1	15	CASSWGVAGGNEQFF	TGCGCCAGCAGCTGGGGGGTAGCGGGGGGGAATGAGCAGTTCTTC
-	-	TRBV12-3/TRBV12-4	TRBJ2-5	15	CASSFGETGGETQYF	TGTGCCAGCAGTTTTGGGGAGACGGGTGGAGAGACCCAGTACTTC
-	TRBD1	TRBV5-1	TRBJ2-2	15	CASSTDRGDTGELFF	TGCGCCAGCAGCACGGACAGGGGGGACACCGGGGAGCTGTTTTTT
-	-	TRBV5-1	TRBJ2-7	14	CASSATGELYEQYF	TGCGCCAGCAGCGCTACCGGTGAGCTCTACGAGCAGTACTTC
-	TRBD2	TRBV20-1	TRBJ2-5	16	CSAGASGRAAQETQYF	TGCAGTGCAGGTGCTAGCGGGAGGGCCGCTCAAGAGACCCAGTACTTC
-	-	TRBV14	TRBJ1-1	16	CASSQAAGSTDTEAFF	TGTGCCAGCAGCCAAGCAGCAGGGAGTACGGACACTGAAGCTTTCTTT
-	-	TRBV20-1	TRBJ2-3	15	CSARSSGANTDTQYF	TGCAGTGCTAGGTCTTCGGGCGCCAATACAGATACGCAGTATTTT
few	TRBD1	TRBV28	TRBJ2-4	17	CASSPSTGVLAKNIQYF	TGTGCCAGCAGTCCATCGACAGGGGTCCTAGCCAAAAACATTCAGTACTTC
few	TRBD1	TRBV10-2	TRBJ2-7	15	CASSRGQGPSYEQYF	TGCGCCAGCAGCCGGGGACAGGGACCCTCCTACGAGCAGTACTTC
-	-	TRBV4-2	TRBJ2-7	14	CASSQDSSNDEQYF	TGTGCCAGCAGCCAAGATTCTAGTAACGACGAGCAGTACTTC
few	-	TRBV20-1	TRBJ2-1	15	CSATKSGLSYNEQFF	TGCAGTGCTACCAAATCAGGCCTCTCCTACAATGAGCAGTTCTTC
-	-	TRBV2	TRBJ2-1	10	CASMDFEQFF	TGTGCCAGCATGGACTTCGAGCAGTTCTTC
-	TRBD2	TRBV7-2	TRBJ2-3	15	CASKWTSGGTDTQYF	TGTGCCAGCAAATGGACTAGCGGGGGCACAGATACGCAGTATTTT
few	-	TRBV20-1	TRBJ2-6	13	CSATVSGANVLTF	TGCAGTGCTACTGTTTCTGGGGCCAACGTCCTGACTTTC
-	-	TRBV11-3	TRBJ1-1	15	CASSSNPRQNTEAFF	TGTGCCAGCAGCTCCAACCCGAGGCAGAACACTGAAGCTTTCTTT
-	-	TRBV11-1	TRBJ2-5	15	CASSTSGAGFNEQYF	TGTGCCAGCAGCACCTCCGGTGCTGGCTTCAATGAGCAGTACTTC
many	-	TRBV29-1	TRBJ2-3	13	CSVRGGNTDTQYF	TGCAGCGTGCGCGGGGGCAACACAGATACGCAGTATTTT
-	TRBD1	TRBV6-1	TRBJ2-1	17	CASSEDLGQIAYNEQFF	TGTGCCAGCAGTGAAGACTTGGGACAGATAGCCTACAATGAGCAGTTCTTC
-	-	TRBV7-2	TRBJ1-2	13	CASSTRLVYGYTF	TGTGCCAGCAGCACCCGACTGGTCTATGGCTACACCTTC
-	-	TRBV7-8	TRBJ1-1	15	CASSLAIRGSTEAFF	TGTGCCAGCAGCTTAGCGATCAGAGGGAGCACTGAAGCTTTCTTT